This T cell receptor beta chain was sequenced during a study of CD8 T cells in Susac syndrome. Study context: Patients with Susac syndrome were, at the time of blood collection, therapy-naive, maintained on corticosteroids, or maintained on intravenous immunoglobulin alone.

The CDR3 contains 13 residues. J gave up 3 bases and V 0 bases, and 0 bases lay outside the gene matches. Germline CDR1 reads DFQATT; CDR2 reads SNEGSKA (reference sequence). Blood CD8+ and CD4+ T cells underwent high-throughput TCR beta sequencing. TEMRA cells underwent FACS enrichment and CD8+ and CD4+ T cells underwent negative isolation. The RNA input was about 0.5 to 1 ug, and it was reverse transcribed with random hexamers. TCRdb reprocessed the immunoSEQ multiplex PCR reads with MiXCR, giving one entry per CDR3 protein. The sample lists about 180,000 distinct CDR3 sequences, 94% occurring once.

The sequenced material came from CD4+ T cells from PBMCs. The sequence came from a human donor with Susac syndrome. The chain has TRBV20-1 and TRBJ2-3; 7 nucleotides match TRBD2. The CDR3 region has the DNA TGCAGTGCTAGAGAGGGACTAACAGATACGCAGTATTTT. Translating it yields CSAREGLTDTQYF.